The 11 T cell receptor beta chains below come from one sample, sequenced in a study of shared clonotypes between healthy human individuals. The data were produced by immunoSEQ multiplex PCR, yet TCRdb's version contains in-frame clones alone and is incomplete. The sample records around 990,000 clones, approximately 75% being singletons. The specimen was memory CD4+ T cells from PBMCs. Specified subset: CD45RA-negative fraction. The receptors come from a man younger than 30 in good health. Some clones in this sample may be carry-over from other donors' samples.

The chain carries TRBV11-2 and TRBJ2-1, with 9 bases matching TRBD2. V trimming: 5 bases; J trimming: 4 bases; junction bases outside the gene matches: 9. Germline-derived CDR1 and CDR2 are SGHAT and FQNNGV. CDR3 length: 16 amino acids. The CDR3 reads CASSPNLAGQYNEQFF. The CDR3 DNA follows: TGTGCCAGCAGCCCGAACCTAGCGGGACAATACAATGAGCAGTTCTTC.

The rearrangement links TRBV11-2 to TRBJ2-5, with TRBD2 matching over 8 bases. Germline loops: CDR1 SGHAT, CDR2 FQNNGV. The CDR3 loop spans 16 amino acids. Trimming cost V 5 bases and J 2 bases; bases outside gene matches: 10. CDR3 sequence: CASSRARLATQETQYF. The CDR3 DNA follows: TGTGCCAGCAGCAGGGCGAGACTAGCGACTCAAGAGACCCAGTACTTC.

The chain recombines TRBV19 with TRBJ1-5; D remains ambiguous. CDR3 size: 13 residues. Germline V gene sequence: CDR1 LNHDA, CDR2 SQIVND (reference sequence). V shed 5 bases and J shed 3 bases, with 8 bases lying between them. CDR3 sequence: CASSFANNQPQHF. The CDR3 DNA follows: TGTGCCAGTAGTTTTGCGAACAATCAGCCCCAGCATTTT.

V is TRBV6-5 and J is TRBJ1-6; TRBD1 is a possible D gene (6 bases). The CDR3 loop spans 16 amino acids. V gave up 2 bases and J gave up 0 bases, with 8 bases separating them. In germline, CDR1 is MNHEY, CDR2 SVGAGI. CDR3 region: CASSYADSSYNSPLHF. In nucleotides, the CDR3 is TGTGCCAGCAGTTACGCGGACAGCTCCTATAATTCACCCCTCCACTTT.

This clone appeared a single time. The rearrangement links TRBV14 to TRBJ2-7; the match to TRBD2 covers 8 bases. CDR1 and CDR2 from the germline V gene are SGHDN and FVKESK. V trimming: 1 base; J trimming: 6 bases; junction bases outside the gene matches: 11. This CDR3 contains 16 residues. The DNA of the CDR3 is TGTGCCAGCAGCCAAGGTCGTGGCGGGAGGTGGACCGAGCAGTACTTC. This codes for CASSQGRGGRWTEQYF.

The chain is built from TRBV7-9 and TRBJ2-2; D gene unclear. The germline V gene encodes CDR1 SEHNR and CDR2 FQNEAQ (reference sequence). V lost 2 bases and J 6 bases, leaving 7 bases between the germline ends. The length of the CDR3 is 13 residues. The CDR3 loop reads CASSLITSGELFF. CDR3 nucleotide sequence: TGTGCCAGCAGCTTAATTACGTCCGGGGAGCTGTTTTTT.

The chain couples TRBV2 to TRBJ2-3, with 7 bases matching TRBD2. The CDR3 totals 14 residues. The V segment lost 7 bases and the J segment 2 bases; nucleotides outside the gene matches: 6. From germline, CDR1 is SNHLY and CDR2 FYNNEI. CDR3 region: CASIRAGHTDTQYF. In DNA, the CDR3 is TGTGCCAGCATACGAGCGGGGCACACAGATACGCAGTATTTT.

This clone was seen once. The V and J genes are TRBV27 and TRBJ1-5; D may be TRBD1 (5 bases). Germline lookup yields CDR1 MNHEY and CDR2 SMNVEV (reference sequence). With 5 bases removed from V and 0 bases from J, the gap between germline ends came to 11 bases. CDR3 length equals 15 residues. CDR3 coding DNA: TGTGCCAGCAGTCTACCGGGGGGTAGCAATCAGCCCCAGCATTTT. It encodes CASSLPGGSNQPQHF.

The V call is TRBV2, the J call TRBJ1-4; D uncertain. Per germline, CDR1 SNHLY and CDR2 FYNNEI. This CDR3 spans 16 amino acids. Trimming cost V 3 bases and J 5 bases, with 16 bases left between them. CDR3 sequence: CASSEGIVRGNEKLFF. The CDR3 bases are TGTGCCAGCAGTGAGGGGATCGTCCGGGGAAATGAAAAACTGTTTTTT.

The chain recombines TRBV7-9 with TRBJ1-5; 8 positions match TRBD1. Germline CDR1 and CDR2: SEHNR and FQNEAQ (reference sequence). CDR3 size: 16 residues. V dropped 5 bases and J dropped 5; count of bases not matched to a gene: 11. The CDR3 here is CASSRGSTGGDQPQHF. CDR3 coding DNA: TGTGCCAGCAGCCGGGGCTCTACAGGGGGGGATCAGCCCCAGCATTTT. Based on the CDR3 plus reference TRBV7-9 and TRBJ1-5, the full variable domain is DTGVSQNPRHKITKRGQNVTFRCDPISEHNRLYWYRQTLGQGPEFLTYFQNEAQLEKSRLLSDRFSAERPKGSFSTLEIQRTEQGDSAMYLCASSRGSTGGDQPQHFGDGTRLSIL.

The V call is TRBV5-1, the J call TRBJ2-5; 7 bases map to TRBD1. Germline V lookup: CDR1 SGHRS, CDR2 YFSETQ. The CDR3 sequence is 15 residues long. The J segment lost 2 bases and the V segment lost 4 bases, leaving 8 bases of the junction unmatched. In DNA form, the CDR3 reads TGCGCCAGCAGCCCGACGGGACAGAGGCAAGAGACCCAGTACTTC. Translating it yields CASSPTGQRQETQYF.